The 27 T cell receptor beta chains below were found in one sample sequenced in a study of T cell repertoires in cytomegalovirus infection (dated by TCRdb to about 2019). Sequencing was performed on an Illumina HiSeq 1500. TCRdb reanalyzed the raw reads on its own, using fastp at Q25 for trimming and MiXCR for clone calling, and kept in-frame beta chains. Identical CDR3 proteins give one entry, which carries the most common genes and DNA. This sample gives hundreds of thousands of distinct CDR3 sequences in total; less than 25% of them show up just once. Of the sample, roughly 8% falls within the top ten clones. Specimen: CD8+ T cells from PBMCs. These TCRs come from a human donor in good health (CMV status not recorded). Some clones in this sample may be carry-over from other donors' samples.

The table lists this clonotype with many counts. The gene calls are TRBV7-9 and TRBJ2-7, with no clear D. The germline V gene encodes CDR1 SEHNR and CDR2 FQNEAQ (reference sequence). With 5 bases removed from V and 3 bases from J, the gap between germline ends came to 20 bases. The CDR3 is 16 amino acids. The CDR3 sequence: CASSPSLFRGVYEQYF. CDR3 sequence (DNA): TGTGCCAGCAGCCCGTCGTTGTTCCGTGGGGTCTACGAGCAGTACTTC.

The table lists this clonotype with a few counts. The rearrangement links TRBV20-1 to TRBJ1-3, with a possible D match to TRBD1 (5 bases). The CDR3 consists of 18 residues. Trimming left V 0 bases short and J 4 bases short, with 22 bases between. Per the germline V gene, CDR1 is DFQATT and CDR2 is SNEGSKA (reference sequence). For the CDR3, the DNA is TGCAGTGCTAGAGATCTCATCGGTGAGACAGCCGCAGGAAACACCATATATTTT. This sequence encodes CSARDLIGETAAGNTIYF.

This clonotype was recorded a few times. This chain connects TRBV25-1 to TRBJ2-7; possibly TRBD1 for D (6 bases). The V gene lost 4 bases and the J gene lost 0 bases, with 13 bases spanning the gap. Germline CDR1 and CDR2: MGHDK and SYGVNS. This CDR3 is built from 15 residues. CDR3 bases: TGTGCCAGCAGTGGGGGGCCTGAATTCTCCTACGAGCAGTACTTC. Protein product: CASSGGPEFSYEQYF.

The sample holds a few counts of this clonotype. The rearrangement joins TRBV29-1 to TRBJ2-1; 10 nucleotides match TRBD2. J gave up 7 bases and V 0 bases, and 6 bases lay outside the gene matches. Germline V gives CDR1 SQVTM, CDR2 ANQGSEA. The CDR3 extends over 15 amino acids. In DNA form, the CDR3 reads TGCAGCGTTGAAGAAGGAGCGGGGGGGAATAATGAGCAGTTCTTC. Protein: CSVEEGAGGNNEQFF.

The table lists this clonotype with a count of one. The chain couples TRBV20-1 to TRBJ2-7; D unclear. The length of the CDR3 is 14 residues. V gave up 0 bases and J gave up 4 bases, with 13 bases separating them. The germline V gene has CDR1 DFQATT and CDR2 SNEGSKA (reference sequence). CDR3 residues: CSARDHRKGYEQYF. In nucleotides, the CDR3 is TGCAGTGCTAGAGATCACAGAAAAGGGTACGAGCAGTACTTC.

This clonotype appeared many times. This sequence joins TRBV7-9 and TRBJ2-7; D unclear. The CDR3 runs 12 residues. CDR1 and CDR2 from the germline V gene are SEHNR and FQNEAQ (reference sequence). Trimming removed 5 bases from V and 2 bases from J, with 7 bases in between. CDR3 sequence reads: CASSLGTYEQYV. Here the CDR3 DNA reads TGTGCCAGCAGCCTTGGGACCTACGAGCAGTACGTC.

V gene TRBV6-6 combines with J gene TRBJ2-1, with no clear D. There are 11 residues in the CDR3. The V gene's germline CDR1 is MNHNY and CDR2 SVGAGI (reference sequence). Trimming cost V 4 bases and J 10 bases, with 8 bases left between them. This CDR3 reads CASSFSEEQFF. DNA of the CDR3: TGTGCCAGCAGTTTCAGTGAAGAGCAGTTCTTC.

The chain employs TRBV18 and TRBJ2-2; D ambiguous. CDR3 length: 17 residues. Germline V CDR1 and CDR2: KGHSH, LQKENI. Trimming took 2 bases from V and 0 from J, leaving 13 bases between them. The DNA for the CDR3 is TGTGCCAGCTCACCAGGTTTCGCCATCGCGAACACCGGGGAGCTGTTTTTT. Its translation: CASSPGFAIANTGELFF.

The rearrangement joins TRBV24-1 to TRBJ2-1; the D gene is possibly TRBD1 (6 bases). Germline-derived CDR1 and CDR2 are KGHDR and SFDVKD. CDR3 length: 17 amino acids. The V end was cut by 3 bases, the J end by 0 bases, with 14 bases between. The DNA for the CDR3 is TGTGCCACCAGTGATGACAACAAGGGGGTCTCCTACAATGAGCAGTTCTTC. Translating it yields CATSDDNKGVSYNEQFF.

The chain recombines TRBV20-1 with TRBJ2-1, with 9 bases that match TRBD1. Germline values: CDR1 DFQATT, CDR2 SNEGSKA (reference sequence). The CDR3 contains 15 residues. The ends lost 0 bases at V and 8 bases at J; junction bases unmatched: 8. The CDR3 is CSARDPRTGDYEQFF. Written as DNA, the CDR3 is TGCAGTGCTAGAGACCCCCGGACAGGGGATTATGAGCAGTTCTTC.

This clonotype turned up a few times. This sequence joins TRBV28 and TRBJ1-2; D is unresolved. V dropped 2 bases and J dropped 4 bases, with 14 bases sitting between them. The CDR3 totals 15 residues. Per the germline V gene, CDR1 is MDHEN and CDR2 is SYDVKM. Here the CDR3 reads CASSLIGPVGYGYTF. The CDR3 DNA sequence: TGTGCCAGCAGTTTAATCGGCCCGGTGGGCTATGGCTACACCTTC.

The rearrangement joins TRBV28 to TRBJ1-6; D is unclear. This CDR3 region has 16 residues. Per the germline V gene, CDR1 is MDHEN and CDR2 is SYDVKM. With 2 bases removed from V and 0 bases from J, the gap between germline ends came to 8 bases. The CDR3 protein is CASSLELNSYNSPLHF. The CDR3 DNA reads TGTGCCAGCAGTTTAGAGCTGAACTCCTATAATTCACCCCTCCACTTT.

This clonotype was found many times. In nucleotides, the CDR3 is TGTGCCAGCAGCTTAGCTTATTTAGCGGGGCATAAAGTCAATGAGCAGTTCTTC. As protein: CASSLAYLAGHKVNEQFF. The V and J genes are TRBV7-2 and TRBJ2-1, with 8 bases identical to TRBD2. The trim removed 0 bases at V and 6 bases at J, leaving 13 bases unmatched. Germline V gene lookup returns CDR1 SGHTA and CDR2 FQGNSA. CDR3 length: 18 amino acids. The whole variable domain, remainder taken from reference TRBV7-2 and TRBJ2-1, is GAGVSQSPSNKVTEKGKDVELRCDPISGHTALYWYRQSLGQGLEFLIYFQGNSAPDKSGLPSDRFSAERTGGSVSTLTIQRTQQEDSAVYLCASSLAYLAGHKVNEQFFGPGTRLTVL.

This clonotype was picked up a small number of times. This sequence joins TRBV2 and TRBJ1-1; D is uncertain. In germline, CDR1 is SNHLY, CDR2 FYNNEI. The CDR3 sequence is 10 residues long. V was cut by 11 bases and J by 6 bases, with 10 bases left in between. CDR3 residues: CAGLGAEAFF. In DNA, the CDR3 is TGTGCCGGCCTTGGAGCTGAAGCTTTCTTT.

The CDR3 DNA reads as TGCGCCAGCAGCCTGTTTGGGACAGGGGTTGAAAAACTGTTTTTT. This sequence encodes CASSLFGTGVEKLFF. The rearrangement uses TRBV5-1 and TRBJ1-4, with TRBD1 identical over 10 bases. J lost 7 bases, V lost 4 bases, and 7 bases had no gene match. From germline, CDR1 is SGHRS and CDR2 YFSETQ. This CDR3 has 15 amino acids.

At least ten counts were recorded for this clonotype. This chain links TRBV7-2 with TRBJ1-5, with 11 bases matching TRBD1. CDR1 SGHTA and CDR2 FQGNSA come from the germline V gene. There are 13 residues in the CDR3. Trimming cost V 9 bases and J 6 bases; bases outside gene matches: 4. The CDR3 DNA follows: TGTGCCAGTGGACAGGGGGCTGGTCAGCCCCAGCATTTT. Translation gives CASGQGAGQPQHF.

Remarks on this clonotype: A much larger clonotype is one base distant, so this may be a read error. The CDR3 carries no conserved terminal phenylalanine or tryptophan, so it likely arises from a read error. V and J are TRBV7-3 and TRBJ2-3; D ambiguous. The V gene's germline CDR1 is SGHTA and CDR2 FQGTGA. The CDR3 runs 13 residues. V gave up 2 bases and J gave up 5 bases, with 8 bases separating them. The CDR3 spells CASSLRREDTQYS. The CDR3 bases are TGTGCCAGCAGCTTACGGAGAGAAGATACGCAGTATTCT.

The chain is built from TRBV28 and TRBJ2-3, with D perhaps assigned TRBD1 or TRBD2 (5 bases each). V was cut by 3 bases and J by 4 bases, with 11 bases left in between. The CDR3 covers 14 residues. From germline, CDR1 is MDHEN and CDR2 SYDVKM. The chain's CDR3 is CASSFGTSPDTQYF. The CDR3 DNA sequence: TGTGCCAGCAGTTTCGGGACCTCCCCAGATACGCAGTATTTT.

Concerning this clonotype itself: A clone one base away is much larger, so this may be a read error. The chain uses TRBV7-2 and TRBJ2-1, with 13 positions matching TRBD2. The V gene end was trimmed by 7 bases and the J gene end by 9 bases; junction bases not matched to a gene: 6. In germline, CDR1 is SGHTA, CDR2 FQGNSA. CDR3 length equals 14 residues. The CDR3 sequence is CASNILAGGGEQFF. In DNA form, the CDR3 reads TGTGCCAGCAACATACTAGCGGGGGGGGGTGAGCAGTTCTTC.

The J gene is TRBJ1-2, the V gene TRBV6-6; 8 bases line up with TRBD1. After removal of 0 bases from V and 3 bases from J, the junction contained 9 bases not matched to a gene. Per germline, CDR1 MNHNY and CDR2 SVGAGI (reference sequence). The CDR3 runs to 17 residues. The CDR3 DNA sequence: TGTGCCAGCAGTTACTCACTTGGGCAGGGGGCGGACTATGGCTACACCTTC. It encodes CASSYSLGQGADYGYTF.

This chain connects TRBV24-1 to TRBJ2-1; D is tentatively TRBD1 or TRBD2 (6 bases each). Trimming took 7 bases from V and 0 from J, leaving 9 bases between them. CDR3 size: 14 residues. The germline V gene encodes CDR1 KGHDR and CDR2 SFDVKD. The CDR3 nucleotides read TGTGCCACCAGCGGGGGCAACTCCTACAATGAGCAGTTCTTC. Its translation is CATSGGNSYNEQFF.

This chain links TRBV20-1 with TRBJ1-5; D not certain. CDR3 size: 12 residues. CDR1 and CDR2 from the germline V gene are DFQATT and SNEGSKA (reference sequence). Trimming stripped 0 bases from V and 4 bases from J, with 4 bases between. CDR3 sequence (DNA): TGCAGTGCTAGAGATTGGAATCAGCCCCAGCATTTT. As protein: CSARDWNQPQHF.

This clonotype was observed a single time. V usage is TRBV2 and J usage is TRBJ2-7, with D possibly being TRBD1 (6 bases). Deletions cut 10 bases from V and 9 bases from J, with 19 bases between. There are 12 residues in the CDR3. CDR1 and CDR2 from the germline V gene are SNHLY and FYNNEI. CDR3: CAIMDSYDGQYF. As DNA, the CDR3 is TGTGCCATCATGGACAGCTACGATGGGCAGTACTTC.

This clonotype was counted a few times. V usage is TRBV4-1 and J usage is TRBJ2-3, with TRBD1 identical over 7 bases. V trimming: 3 bases; J trimming: 1 base; junction bases outside the gene matches: 4. The CDR3 extends over 15 amino acids. Per germline, CDR1 MGHRA and CDR2 YSYEKL. As DNA, the CDR3 is TGCGCCAGCAGCCACCCCGACAGGGGCACAGATACGCAGTATTTT. It codes for CASSHPDRGTDTQYF.

The chain has TRBV20-1 and TRBJ2-3, with unresolved D. The germline gives CDR1 DFQATT, CDR2 SNEGSKA (reference sequence). The CDR3 sequence is 15 residues long. V was shortened by 6 bases and J by 4 bases, with 20 bases between the two germline ends. CDR3 nucleotide sequence: TGCAGTGCCTCCCGTAGCTCCGTTTGGCCAGATACGCAGTATTTT. It translates to CSASRSSVWPDTQYF.

This clonotype was counted ten times or more. This sequence joins TRBV7-9 and TRBJ1-2; D not resolved. The CDR3 has 13 residues. V lost 6 bases to trimming and J lost 4 bases, with 12 bases between them. The V gene's germline CDR1 is SEHNR and CDR2 FQNEAQ (reference sequence). The CDR3 nucleotides are TGTGCCAGCAGGAGAGCTGGTGGCTATGGCTACACCTTC. This codes for CASRRAGGYGYTF.

The table lists this clonotype with many counts. CDR3 in DNA: TGTGCCAGCAGTTTGTATTATCGGGGGGGGGCCAACAATGAGCAGTTCTTC. Translating gives CASSLYYRGGANNEQFF. This chain connects TRBV6-1 to TRBJ2-1, with 8 bases matching TRBD2. Germline CDR1 is MNHNS and CDR2 is SASEGT. With V trimmed by 5 bases and J by 5 bases, 14 bases remained unmatched. The CDR3 has 17 residues.